This passage covers 14 T cell receptor beta chains from one sample sequenced in a study of tumor and adjacent non-tumor tissue in lung cancer. This sample's RNA came from whole unsorted tissue. This non-tumor lung sample came from over 3 cm beyond the tumor edge. The library came from three nested PCR rounds adapted from ARM-PCR protocols. TCRdb ran MiXCR on the multiplex PCR reads and lists one entry per CDR3 protein. The table records 75,000 to 90,000 distinct CDR3 sequences, more than 75% of them present only once. Material: distant non-tumor lung tissue. Receptor source: a woman between 45 and 60 years old with non-small cell lung cancer.

In regard to this clonotype: Likely a read error: the CDR3 ends without its conserved phenylalanine or tryptophan. V is TRBV29-1 and J is TRBJ2-1; D call uncertain. Germline values: CDR1 SQVTM, CDR2 ANQGSEA. This CDR3 is built from 17 residues. The germline V and J ends were trimmed by 1 base and 3 bases, with 19 bases remaining between them. The CDR3 protein is CSVEVLEVWSFYNEQFI. CDR3 nucleotide sequence: TGCAGCGTTGAAGTTCTAGAAGTGTGGAGCTTCTACAATGAGCAGTTCATC.

Concerning this clonotype: One end of the junction fails to match germline, which may point to a read error. V and J are TRBV10-3 and TRBJ2-5; D call uncertain. The germline V gene encodes CDR1 ENHRY and CDR2 SYGVKD. The CDR3 runs 12 residues. The CDR3 protein is CDISEIWETQYF. In DNA, the CDR3 is TGTGACATCAGTGAGATCTGGGAGACCCAGTACTTC.

About this clonotype itself: Compared with germline, one end of the junction differs, possibly owing to a read error. The chain combines TRBV4-1 with TRBJ1-5; 7 bases agree with TRBD1. Germline V gene data show CDR1 as MGHRA and CDR2 as YSYEKL. The CDR3 has 17 residues. The CDR3 bases are TGCGCCAGCAGCCAACTCGGGACAGCTCTTAGCAATCAACCCCAGCATTTT. Translated: CASSQLGTALSNQPQHF.

This clonotype was picked up a small number of times. V gene TRBV19 combines with J gene TRBJ1-1; no reliable D call. The CDR3 is made up of 12 amino acids. Trimming left V 8 bases short and J 4 bases short, with 11 bases between. The V gene's germline CDR1 is LNHDA and CDR2 SQIVND (reference sequence). For the CDR3, the DNA is TGTGCCAGTTGCGACCGGTCCACTGAAGCTTTCTTT. Translation gives CASCDRSTEAFF.

Concerning this clonotype: Germline is not matched at one junction end, which may reflect a read error. The gene calls are TRBV28 and TRBJ1-2; the match to TRBD1 covers 7 bases. The CDR3 length is 16 residues. Germline values: CDR1 MDHEN, CDR2 SYDVKM. The CDR3, as DNA: TGTGCCAGCAGTTTACCCCCCGGGGTAGGGGGCTATGGTTGCACGTTC. Amino acids: CASSLPPGVGGYGCTF.

The chain couples TRBV12-3 or TRBV12-4 to TRBJ2-7; D may be TRBD2 (6 bases). This CDR3 comprises 16 residues. Deletions cut 5 bases from V and 0 bases from J, with 17 bases between. The CDR3 loop is CASSHAWGVTSYEQYF. The CDR3 DNA sequence: TGTGCCAGCAGTCACGCGTGGGGGGTTACCTCCTACGAGCAGTACTTC.

About this clonotype: The conserved phenylalanine or tryptophan is not found at the CDR3 terminus, so this likely reflects a read error. The chain employs TRBV12-3 or TRBV12-4 and TRBJ2-7; D may be TRBD2 (6 bases). The CDR3 runs 14 residues. CDR3 sequence: CASSLVWDSYKQYL. The CDR3 DNA reads TGTGCCAGCAGTTTAGTTTGGGACTCCTACAAGCAGTACTTA.

Comment on this clonotype: A junction end diverges from the germline sequence, so it may reflect a read error. The chain combines TRBV10-2 with TRBJ2-1, with TRBD2 identical over 10 bases. The CDR3 totals 15 residues. Germline lookup yields CDR1 WSHSY and CDR2 SAAADI. CDR3 sequence: CAGSESSSGSQLRLF. Written as DNA, the CDR3 is TGCGCCGGCAGTGAGTCGTCTAGCGGGAGCCAACTACGGTTATTC.

This clonotype occurred a few times. The chain recombines TRBV20-1 with TRBJ2-1, with 12 nucleotides matching TRBD2. The CDR3 is 15 residues long. V was pared by 2 bases and J by 9 bases, with 8 bases of the junction left unmatched. Germline CDR1 is DFQATT and CDR2 is SNEGSKA (reference sequence). CDR3 bases: TGCAGTGCTAGACCTAGCGGGAGGGCTCAAGGTGAGCAGTTCTTC. Protein product: CSARPSGRAQGEQFF.

Details on this clonotype: Germline is not matched at one junction end, which may reflect a read error. The rearrangement joins TRBV6-5 to TRBJ1-1; D is ambiguous. This CDR3 has 15 residues. Per the germline V gene, CDR1 is MNHEY and CDR2 is SVGAGI. The DNA of the CDR3 is TGTGTCAGCAGTCCCGGTACAGTCAGTCACACTGAAACTTTCTTT. Its translation: CVSSPGTVSHTETFF.

About this clonotype itself: No conserved phenylalanine or tryptophan ends this CDR3, so it is likely a read error. The limits of the CDR3 on the DNA are not certain, so only TCRdb's listed CDR3 is given. The CDR3: CASSGEVTSIDTKYY. V and J are TRBV12-3 or TRBV12-4 and TRBJ2-3; TRBD2 is taken as the D call from the table, unchecked against the DNA. Ends included, the CDR3 has 15 residues.

This clonotype was found a few times. This could be a read error, since a much larger clone is one nucleotide away. This chain links TRBV28 with TRBJ2-1; D is perhaps TRBD2 (6 bases). This CDR3 has 11 amino acids. V was pared by 7 bases and J by 9 bases, with 10 bases between. CDR1 MDHEN and CDR2 SYDVKM come from the germline V gene. CDR3 sequence: CASITGGEQFF. CDR3 DNA: TGTGCCAGCATCACCGGGGGTGAGCAGTTCTTC.

On this clonotype itself: The final CDR3 position lacks the conserved phenylalanine or tryptophan, pointing to a likely read error. No DNA is shown, since the ends of the CDR3 on it are uncertain; the CDR3 is the one TCRdb lists. This chain links TRBV5-6 with TRBJ2-2; TRBD1, the table's D call, was not compared with the DNA. Germline CDR1 SGHDT, CDR2 YYEEEE. The CDR3 is 16 amino acids in total, end residues counted. This CDR3 is CASSPLEGRVSGEPFL.

For this clonotype: The CDR3 does not close with the conserved phenylalanine or tryptophan, likely indicating a read error. The limits of the CDR3 on the DNA are not certain, so only TCRdb's listed CDR3 is given. CDR3 sequence: CSLRQTDTRCC. The V and J genes are TRBV29-1 and TRBJ2-3; TRBD1 reflects the table's D call only, with no check against the DNA. The CDR3 spans 11 residues, counting both ends. Germline CDR1 is SQVTM and CDR2 is ANQGSEA.